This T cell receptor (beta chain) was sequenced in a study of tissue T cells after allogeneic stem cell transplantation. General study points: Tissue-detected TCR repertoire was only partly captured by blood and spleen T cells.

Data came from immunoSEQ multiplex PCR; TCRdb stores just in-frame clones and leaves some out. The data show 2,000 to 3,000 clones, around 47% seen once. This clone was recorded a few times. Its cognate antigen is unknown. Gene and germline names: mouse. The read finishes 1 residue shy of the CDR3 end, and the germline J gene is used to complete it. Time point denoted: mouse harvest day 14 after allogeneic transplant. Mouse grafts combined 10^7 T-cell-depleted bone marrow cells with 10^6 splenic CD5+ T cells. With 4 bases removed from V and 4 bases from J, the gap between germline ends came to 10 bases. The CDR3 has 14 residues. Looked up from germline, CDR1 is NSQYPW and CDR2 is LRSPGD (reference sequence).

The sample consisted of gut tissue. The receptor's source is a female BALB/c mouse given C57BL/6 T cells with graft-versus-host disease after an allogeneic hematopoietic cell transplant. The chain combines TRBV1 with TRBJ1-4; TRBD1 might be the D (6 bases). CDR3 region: CTCSDRDNNERLFF. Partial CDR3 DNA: TGCACCTGCAGTGACCGGGACAACAACGAAAGATTATTT.